The 9 T cell receptor beta chains in this list originate from one sample, sequenced in a study of preoperative IRX-2 immunotherapy in early breast cancer. Sequenced by immunoSEQ multiplex PCR; TCRdb stores in-frame clones only, minus some. The table has about 98,000 clones, 86% seen once. Treatment described: preoperative locoregional IRX-2 cytokine immunotherapy. The material was tumor tissue, obtained after IRX-2 immunotherapy. Every receptor here comes from a human donor with breast cancer.

The sample holds one count of this clone. CDR3 sequence (DNA): TGCGCCAGCAGCCAAGCGACAGATATGAACACTGAAGCTTTCTTT. Its translation: CASSQATDMNTEAFF. The J gene is TRBJ1-1, the V gene TRBV5-1; D is perhaps TRBD1 (5 bases). V shed 4 bases and J shed 0 bases, with 13 bases lying between them. CDR1 is SGHRS and CDR2 is YFSETQ in the germline V gene. The CDR3 consists of 15 residues.

The chain links TRBV19 to TRBJ1-3; tentatively, D is TRBD1 (5 bases). V was pared by 6 bases and J by 1 base, with 10 bases between. The CDR3 loop spans 14 amino acids. Germline loops: CDR1 LNHDA, CDR2 SQIVND (reference sequence). CDR3 region: CASSAGHSGNTIYF. DNA for the CDR3: TGTGCCAGTAGCGCCGGACATTCTGGAAACACCATATATTTT. Together with reference TRBV19 and TRBJ1-3, the CDR3 gives the full variable domain: DGGITQSPKYLFRKEGQNVTLSCEQNLNHDAMYWYRQDPGQGLRLIYYSQIVNDFQKGDIAEGYSVSREKKESFPLTVTSAQKNPTAFYLCASSAGHSGNTIYFGEGSWLTVV.

This clone was counted a few times. This rearrangement joins TRBV23-1 to TRBJ2-2; 13 positions match TRBD2. TRBV23-1 is an ORF, and what it does is uncertain. Unmatched junction bases numbered 9, after V lost 10 bases and J lost 4 bases. CDR3 length: 16 amino acids. CDR3 region: CATRTSGGGSTGELFF. The CDR3, as DNA: TGCGCCACCAGGACTAGCGGGGGAGGGAGCACCGGGGAGCTGTTTTTT.

The CDR3 loop is CASSVRASYEQYF. The CDR3 DNA is TGTGCCAGCAGTGTAAGGGCCTCCTACGAGCAGTACTTC. The chain joins TRBV9 to TRBJ2-7; D uncertain. The CDR3 is made up of 13 amino acids. V lost 5 bases to trimming and J lost 0 bases, with 9 bases between them. CDR1 and CDR2 (germline): SGDLS, YYNGEE.

The V and J genes are TRBV10-1 and TRBJ2-1; TRBD2 aligns across 12 bases. The V gene end was trimmed by 2 bases and the J gene end by 10 bases; junction bases not matched to a gene: 6. This CDR3 region has 15 residues. Germline V gives CDR1 WNHNN, CDR2 SYGVQD (reference sequence). CDR3 nucleotide sequence: TGCGCCAGCAGTGAGGGACTAGCGGGATCAGGCGAGCAGTTCTTC. Protein sequence: CASSEGLAGSGEQFF.

Concerning this clone itself: The junction and the germline gene differ at one end; a read error may be behind it. The chain links TRBV11-3 to TRBJ1-1, with TRBD1 matching 7 bases. This CDR3 spans 15 amino acids. Germline CDR1 and CDR2: SGHNT and YENEEA. CDR3 amino acids: CASSLEGQIGFEAFF. The CDR3 nucleotides are TGTGCCAGCAGCTTAGAGGGACAGATTGGGTTTGAAGCTTTYTTT.

The chain uses TRBV30 and TRBJ1-5; 7 bases map to TRBD1. In germline, CDR1 is GTSNPN, CDR2 SVGIG (reference sequence). V was pared by 3 bases and J by 7 bases, with 6 bases of the junction left unmatched. The length of the CDR3 is 13 residues. The DNA of the CDR3 is TGTGCCTGGAGCGCAGGGGGAGGACAGCCCCAGCATTTT. It specifies CAWSAGGGQPQHF.

Concerning this clone: This sample includes further DNA sequences coding for the same CDR3. V gene TRBV5-1 combines with J gene TRBJ1-1, with 7 bases that match TRBD1. The CDR3 has 14 amino acids. V lost 4 bases to trimming and J lost 0 bases; unmatched junction nucleotides: 3. The germline V gene has CDR1 SGHRS and CDR2 YFSETQ. CDR3 residues: CASSPGTVNTEAFF. CDR3 DNA: TGCGCCAGCAGCCCCGGGACAGTGAACACTGAAGCTTTCTTT.

This chain connects TRBV30 to TRBJ1-2; D is undetermined. Trimming left V 0 bases short and J 8 bases short, with 10 bases between. This CDR3 has 12 amino acids. Germline CDR1 and CDR2: GTSNPN and SVGIG (reference sequence). For the CDR3, the DNA is TGTGCCTGGAGTGTACTCGGGGTCGGCTACACCTTC. Translating gives CAWSVLGVGYTF. Variable domain in full (rest from reference TRBV30 and TRBJ1-2): SQTIHQWPATLVQPVGSPLSLECTVEGTSNPNLYWYRQAAGRGLQLLFYSVGIGQISSEVPQNLSASRPQDRQFILSSKKLLLSDSGFYLCAWSVLGVGYTFGSGTRLTVV.